This is a list of T cell receptor beta chains from one sample in a study of shared clonotypes between healthy human individuals. The protocol was immunoSEQ multiplex PCR, while the TCRdb copy is restricted to in-frame clones and leaves out a portion. The sample consists of 550,000 to 700,000 clones, around four fifths of them appearing once. The sample was memory CD4+ T cells sorted from blood. The receptors were gathered from a woman aged 25 to 45 in good health. CDR3s include the opening cysteine and the closing phenylalanine or tryptophan. D genes are given only for firm matches. Only part of the rows carry a size: once, few, many, or a class if the clone is expanded.

d_call clone_size j_call v_call cdr3_aa cdr3_nt
- - TRBJ2-7 TRBV25-1 CASSDPAGQGRPVNEQYF TGTGCCAGCAGTGACCCGGCGGGGCAGGGGCGACCCGTCAACGAGCAGTACTTC
- - TRBJ2-5 TRBV7-6 CASSLRSETQYF TGTGCCAGCAGCCTACGCTCGGAGACCCAGTACTTC
TRBD1 - TRBJ2-3 TRBV10-3 CAISPGQGEADTQYF TGTGCCATCAGTCCGGGACAGGGGGAAGCAGATACGCAGTATTTT
TRBD2 - TRBJ2-7 TRBV4-2 CASSQGLAGEYEQYF TGTGCCAGCAGCCAGGGACTAGCGGGAGAGTACGAGCAGTACTTC
- few TRBJ2-1 TRBV27 CASSLIQGRANEQFF TGTGCCAGCAGTTTAATCCAGGGTCGGGCCAATGAGCAGTTCTTC
- - TRBJ1-1 TRBV28 CASSPGRRSGENTEAFF TGTGCCAGCAGCCCCGGCCGTCGTTCGGGGGAGAACACTGAAGCTTTCTTT
- once TRBJ1-4 TRBV6-1 CASLGTENEKLFF TGTGCCTCTCTTGGGACGGAAAATGAAAAACTGTTTTTT
TRBD2 - TRBJ2-7 TRBV4-1 CASSQGLAGGLEQYF TGCGCCAGCAGCCAAGGGTTAGCGGGAGGTCTCGAGCAGTACTTC
- once TRBJ2-4 TRBV7-9 CASSLGTVAKNIQYF TGTGCCAGCAGCTTAGGGACGGTAGCCAAAAACATTCAGTACTTC
TRBD1 few TRBJ2-7 TRBV27 CASSLSTGAGEQYF TGTGCCAGCAGTTTATCGACAGGGGCTGGCGAGCAGTACTTC
TRBD1 - TRBJ1-5 TRBV28 CASSVTGRSNQPQHF TGTGCCAGCAGTGTGACAGGGAGGAGCAATCAGCCCCAGCATTTT
- - TRBJ1-3 TRBV28 CASPEASGNTIYF TGTGCCAGTCCAGAAGCTTCTGGAAACACCATATATTTT
- few TRBJ1-5 TRBV19 CASSDLGSGYNQPQHF TGTGCCAGTAGTGACCTCGGATCCGGCTACAATCAGCCCCAGCATTTT
- - TRBJ1-4 TRBV7-9 CASSQQGGNEKLFF TGTGCCAGCAGCCAACAGGGAGGTAATGAAAAACTGTTTTTT
TRBD1 few TRBJ1-2 TRBV5-4 CASRPTGGSGYTF TGTGCCAGCAGACCTACAGGGGGAAGCGGCTACACCTTC
TRBD1 - TRBJ1-2 TRBV5-1 CASSFTGTTGVYGYTF TGCGCCAGCAGCTTTACTGGGACAACAGGGGTCTATGGCTACACCTTC
TRBD1 - TRBJ2-1 TRBV4-1 CASSQGSTGRKNEQFF TGCGCCAGCAGCCAAGGCTCGACAGGGCGTAAAAATGAGCAGTTCTTC
TRBD1 - TRBJ2-7 TRBV5-1 CASSGRQGPYEQYF TGCGCCAGCAGCGGTAGACAGGGTCCCTACGAGCAGTACTTC
TRBD1 - TRBJ1-2 TRBV6-5 CASSYLDRAYGYTF TGTGCCAGCAGTTACCTCGACAGGGCCTATGGCTACACCTTC
- - TRBJ2-7 TRBV6-1 CASSDQGHSGAYEQYF TGTGCCAGCAGTGATCAGGGACACAGTGGGGCCTACGAGCAGTACTTC
TRBD2 many TRBJ2-1 TRBV6-5 CATGSLAGGYNEQFF TGTGCCACCGGATCCCTAGCGGGGGGTTACAATGAGCAGTTCTTC
- - TRBJ2-3 TRBV6-6 CASSLLADTQYF TGTGCCAGCAGCCTCTTAGCAGATACGCAGTATTTT
TRBD2 - TRBJ2-3 TRBV4-1 CASSQVWTSGSTDTQYF TGCGCCAGCAGCCAAGTGTGGACTAGCGGGAGCACAGATACGCAGTATTTT
TRBD1 - TRBJ1-2 TRBV6-5 CASRPRGRGYTF TGTGCCAGCCGGCCTAGGGGGCGAGGCTACACCTTC
TRBD1 - TRBJ1-2 TRBV6-1 CASSEIQGAGGYTF TGTGCCAGCAGTGAAATACAGGGGGCAGGGGGCTACACCTTC
- - TRBJ2-7 TRBV27 CASSGQYEQYF TGTGCCAGCAGTGGGCAGTACGAGCAGTACTTC
TRBD1 - TRBJ2-5 TRBV7-3 CASSSGTGGVETQYF TGTGCCAGCAGCTCGGGGACAGGGGGCGTGGAGACCCAGTACTTC